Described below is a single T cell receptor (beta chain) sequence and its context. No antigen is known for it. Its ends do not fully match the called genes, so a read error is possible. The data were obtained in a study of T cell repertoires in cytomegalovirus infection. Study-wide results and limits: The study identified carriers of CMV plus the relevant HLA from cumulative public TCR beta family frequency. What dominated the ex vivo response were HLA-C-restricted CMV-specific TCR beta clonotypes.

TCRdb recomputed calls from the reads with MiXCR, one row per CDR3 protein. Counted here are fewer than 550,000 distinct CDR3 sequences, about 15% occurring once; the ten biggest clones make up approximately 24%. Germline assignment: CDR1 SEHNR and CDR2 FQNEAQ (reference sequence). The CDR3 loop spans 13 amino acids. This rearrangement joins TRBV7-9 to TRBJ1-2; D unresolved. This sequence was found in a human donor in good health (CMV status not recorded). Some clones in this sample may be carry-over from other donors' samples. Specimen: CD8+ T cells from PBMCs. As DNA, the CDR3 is TGTGCCAACAGCTTAAAAGTTAACTATGGCTACACCTTC. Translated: CANSLKVNYGYTF.